The T cell receptor beta chain under discussion was sequenced for a study of cytomegalovirus exposure and HLA in healthy donors. The CDR3 runs to 15 residues. Trimming cost V 3 bases and J 5 bases; bases outside gene matches: 5. The V gene's germline CDR1 is SQVTM and CDR2 ANQGSEA. The PCR made use of 60 Vbeta and 13 Jbeta primers. Here immunoSEQ multiplex PCR was the method, and the copy in TCRdb shows in-frame clones only, minus some. The sample has 200,000 to 300,000 clones, 84% seen once. The TCR was taken from a woman in her forties in good health and CMV-seropositive. The source material was PBMCs. The gene calls are TRBV29-1 and TRBJ2-5; 14 bases are shared with TRBD2. The chain's CDR3 is CSVEGTSGSKETQYF. CDR3 in DNA: TGCAGCGTTGAGGGGACTAGCGGGAGTAAGGAGACCCAGTACTTC.